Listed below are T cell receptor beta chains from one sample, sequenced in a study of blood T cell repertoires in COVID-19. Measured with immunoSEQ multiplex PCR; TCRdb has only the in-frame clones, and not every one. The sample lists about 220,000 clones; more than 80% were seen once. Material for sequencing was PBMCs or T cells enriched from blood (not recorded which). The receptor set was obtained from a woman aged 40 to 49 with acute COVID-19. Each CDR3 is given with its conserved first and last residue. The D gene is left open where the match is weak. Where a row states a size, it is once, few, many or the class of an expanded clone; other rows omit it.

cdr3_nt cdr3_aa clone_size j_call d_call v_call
TGTGCCAGCAGCTTTGGGAGTTCTGTGGATGAGCAGTTCTTC CASSFGSSVDEQFF - TRBJ2-1 - TRBV7-9
TGTGCTAGTGGCCGATCCGGACAGGGGGGCGCTGAAGCTTTCTTT CASGRSGQGGAEAFF - TRBJ1-1 TRBD1 TRBV12-5
TGTGCCAGCAGTGAGGGGCCCCGGGGGATGCAGTTCTTC CASSEGPRGMQFF - TRBJ2-1 - TRBV25-1
TGCGCCAGCAGCGACAACGTAGACAGGGGGCTTGAAAAACTGTTTTTT CASSDNVDRGLEKLFF - TRBJ1-4 TRBD1 TRBV4-3
TGTGCCAGTAGTATAGCCGTACAGGGGGCAAATTGGCGTTCACCCCTCCACTTT CASSIAVQGANWRSPLHF - TRBJ1-6 TRBD1 TRBV19
TGCAGCGTTGAATCCCAATCTGGGGCCAACGTCCTGACTTTC CSVESQSGANVLTF once TRBJ2-6 - TRBV29-1
TGTGCCATCAGTGACTTTCGACAGGGGCCCTTTCTCTATGGCTACACCTTC CAISDFRQGPFLYGYTF - TRBJ1-2 TRBD1 TRBV10-3
TGTGCCAGCAGCTTGGCGGGGACAGGGCACAATCAGCCCCAGCATTTT CASSLAGTGHNQPQHF - TRBJ1-5 TRBD1 TRBV5-8
TGTGCCAGCAGTGATAACAGGTTGATTAACTATGGCTACACCTTC CASSDNRLINYGYTF few TRBJ1-2 - TRBV2
TGTGCCAGCAGTCCCCGGACAGGGGTTACCACAGATACGCAGTATTTT CASSPRTGVTTDTQYF - TRBJ2-3 TRBD1 TRBV27
TGCGCCAGCAGCTTGGGACAGGGGAATTCACCCCTCCACTTT CASSLGQGNSPLHF - TRBJ1-6 TRBD1 TRBV5-1
TGCGCCAGCAGGGAGGCCGGGTGGAGTGCTGAAGCTTTCTTT CASREAGWSAEAFF - TRBJ1-1 - TRBV4-1
TGTGCCAGCAGCTTAGCCCCCGGGGGGGACACTAACTATGGCTACACCTTC CASSLAPGGDTNYGYTF - TRBJ1-2 - TRBV7-9
TGTGCCAGCAGCTTAGGACAGGGTTTTGGTTCACCCCTCCACTTT CASSLGQGFGSPLHF - TRBJ1-6 TRBD1 TRBV7-2
TGTGCCAGCAGCCGCACAGGGGCAGCAACTAATGAAAAACTGTTTTTT CASSRTGAATNEKLFF - TRBJ1-4 TRBD1 TRBV4-2
TGCAGCGTTTCGGGTGGGCCATGGGGAGCTAACTATGGCTACACCTTC CSVSGGPWGANYGYTF - TRBJ1-2 - TRBV29-1
TGTGCCAGCAGCAAGTACAGCGGGGCGAACACTGAAGCTTTCTTT CASSKYSGANTEAFF - TRBJ1-1 - TRBV7-8
TGTGCCAGCAAATTACTTCCGGGGAACTATGGCTACACCTTC CASKLLPGNYGYTF - TRBJ1-2 - TRBV6-5
TGTGCCAGTAGTACAACGGACAGCTCCTATAATTCACCCCTCCACTTT CASSTTDSSYNSPLHF - TRBJ1-6 - TRBV19
TGTGCCAGCAGCAGGGACAGAGAAAACATTCAGTACTTC CASSRDRENIQYF few TRBJ2-4 TRBD1 TRBV6-5
TGTGCCAGCAGCCCTTCAGGGGGATTTTTTTCACCCCTCCACTTT CASSPSGGFFSPLHF - TRBJ1-6 TRBD1 TRBV14
TGTGCCAGCAGTTTACTCGGGGGGGGGTACGAGCAGTACTTC CASSLLGGGYEQYF once TRBJ2-7 TRBD2 TRBV27
TGTGCCAGCAGCTCCAGGGTTGGCTACACCTTC CASSSRVGYTF once TRBJ1-2 - TRBV7-2